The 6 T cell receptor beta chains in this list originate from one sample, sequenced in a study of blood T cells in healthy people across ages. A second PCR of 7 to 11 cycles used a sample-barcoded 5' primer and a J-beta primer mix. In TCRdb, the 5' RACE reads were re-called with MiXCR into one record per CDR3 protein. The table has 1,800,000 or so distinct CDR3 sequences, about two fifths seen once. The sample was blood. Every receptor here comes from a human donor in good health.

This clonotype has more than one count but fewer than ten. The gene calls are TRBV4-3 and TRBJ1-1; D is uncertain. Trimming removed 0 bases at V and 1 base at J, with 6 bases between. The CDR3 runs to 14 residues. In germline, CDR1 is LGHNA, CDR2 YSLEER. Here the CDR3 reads CASSQDIRNTEAFF. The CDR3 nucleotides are TGCGCCAGCAGCCAAGATATTCGGAACACTGAAGCTTTCTTT.

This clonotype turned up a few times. The CDR3 loop is CASSIRTSLNYGYTF. The CDR3 DNA follows: TGTGCCAGCAGTATTCGGACAAGCCTTAACTATGGCTACACCTTC. The rearrangement links TRBV12-3 or TRBV12-4 to TRBJ1-2, with D possibly TRBD1 on 5 matching bases. This CDR3 comprises 15 residues. V lost 5 bases and J 1 base, leaving 14 bases between the germline ends.

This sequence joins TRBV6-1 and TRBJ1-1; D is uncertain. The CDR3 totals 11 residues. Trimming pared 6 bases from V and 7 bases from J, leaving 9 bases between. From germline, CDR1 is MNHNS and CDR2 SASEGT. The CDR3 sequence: CASRGTHEAFF. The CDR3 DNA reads TGTGCCAGCAGAGGTACACATGAAGCTTTCTTT.

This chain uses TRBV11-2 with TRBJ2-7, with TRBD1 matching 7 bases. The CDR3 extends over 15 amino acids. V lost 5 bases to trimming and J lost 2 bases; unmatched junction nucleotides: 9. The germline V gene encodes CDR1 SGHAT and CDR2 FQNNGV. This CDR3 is CASSPPPDRTYEQYF. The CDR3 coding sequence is TGTGCCAGCAGCCCCCCTCCGGACAGGACCTACGAGCAGTACTTC.

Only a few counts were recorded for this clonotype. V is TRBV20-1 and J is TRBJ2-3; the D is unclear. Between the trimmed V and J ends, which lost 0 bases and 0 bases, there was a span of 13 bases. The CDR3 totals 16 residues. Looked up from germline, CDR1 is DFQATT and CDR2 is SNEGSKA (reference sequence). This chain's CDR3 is CSARDPDSPSTDTQYF. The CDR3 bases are TGCAGTGCTAGAGATCCGGATTCCCCTAGCACAGATACGCAGTATTTT.

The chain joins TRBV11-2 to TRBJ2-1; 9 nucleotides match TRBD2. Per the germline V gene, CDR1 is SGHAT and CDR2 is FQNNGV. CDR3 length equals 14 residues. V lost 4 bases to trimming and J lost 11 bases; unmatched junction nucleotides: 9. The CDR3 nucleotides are TGTGCCAGCAGCTCGGGACTAGCTCGGAGAAAGCAGTTCTTC. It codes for CASSSGLARRKQFF. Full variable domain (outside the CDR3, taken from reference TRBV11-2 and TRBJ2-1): EAGVAQSPRYKIIEKRQSVAFWCNPISGHATLYWYQQILGQGPKLLIQFQNNGVVDDSQLPKDRFSAERLKGVDSTLKIQPAKLEDSAVYLCASSSGLARRKQFFGPGTRLTVL.